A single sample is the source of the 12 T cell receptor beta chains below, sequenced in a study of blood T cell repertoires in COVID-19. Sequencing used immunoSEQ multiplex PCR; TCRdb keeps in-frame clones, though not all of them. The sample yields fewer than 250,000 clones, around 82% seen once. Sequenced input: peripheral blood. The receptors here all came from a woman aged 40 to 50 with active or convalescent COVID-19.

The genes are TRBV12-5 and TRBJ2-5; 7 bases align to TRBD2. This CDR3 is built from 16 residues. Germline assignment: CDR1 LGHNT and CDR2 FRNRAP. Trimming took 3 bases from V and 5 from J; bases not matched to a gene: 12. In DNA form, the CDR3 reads TGTGCTAGTGGTTTCCCTAGTTGGCGGGGAGGGGAGACCCAGTACTTC. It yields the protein CASGFPSWRGGETQYF.

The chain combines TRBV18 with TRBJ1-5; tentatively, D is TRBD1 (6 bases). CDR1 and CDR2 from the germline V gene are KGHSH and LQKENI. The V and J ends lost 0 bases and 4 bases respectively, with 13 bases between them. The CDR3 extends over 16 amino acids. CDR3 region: CASSPPGRGGNQPQHF. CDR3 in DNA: TGTGCCAGCTCACCACCGGGGAGGGGGGGTAATCAGCCCCAGCATTTT. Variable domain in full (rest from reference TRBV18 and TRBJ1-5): NAGVMQNPRHLVRRRGQEARLRCSPMKGHSHVYWYRQLPEEGLKFMVYLQKENIIDESGMPKERFSAEFPKEGPSILRIQQVVRGDSAAYFCASSPPGRGGNQPQHFGDGTRLSIL.

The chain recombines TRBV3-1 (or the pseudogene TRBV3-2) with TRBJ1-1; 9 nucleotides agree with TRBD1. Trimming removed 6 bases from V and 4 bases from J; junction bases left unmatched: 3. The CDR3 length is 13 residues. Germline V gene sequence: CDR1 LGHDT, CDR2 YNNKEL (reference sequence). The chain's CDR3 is CASRGTGPTEAFF. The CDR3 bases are TGTGCCAGCAGAGGGACAGGGCCCACTGAAGCTTTCTTT.

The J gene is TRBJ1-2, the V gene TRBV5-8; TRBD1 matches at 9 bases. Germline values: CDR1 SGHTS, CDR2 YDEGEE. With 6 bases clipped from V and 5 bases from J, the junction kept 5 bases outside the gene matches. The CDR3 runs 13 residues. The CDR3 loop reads CASNRDREYGYTF. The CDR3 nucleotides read TGTGCCAGCAACCGGGACAGGGAGTATGGCTACACCTTC.

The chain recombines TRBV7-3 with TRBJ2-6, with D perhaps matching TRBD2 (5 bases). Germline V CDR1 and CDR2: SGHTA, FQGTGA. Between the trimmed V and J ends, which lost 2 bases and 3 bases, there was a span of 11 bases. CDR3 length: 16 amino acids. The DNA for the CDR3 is TGTGCCAGCAGCTTACCGGGGTTGAGTGGGGCCAACGTCCTGACTTTC. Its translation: CASSLPGLSGANVLTF. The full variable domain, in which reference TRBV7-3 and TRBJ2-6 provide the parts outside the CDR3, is GAGVSQTPSNKVTEKGKYVELRCDPISGHTALYWYRQSLGQGPEFLIYFQGTGAADDSGLPNDRFFAVRPEGSVSTLKIQRTERGDSAVYLCASSLPGLSGANVLTFGAGSRLTVL.

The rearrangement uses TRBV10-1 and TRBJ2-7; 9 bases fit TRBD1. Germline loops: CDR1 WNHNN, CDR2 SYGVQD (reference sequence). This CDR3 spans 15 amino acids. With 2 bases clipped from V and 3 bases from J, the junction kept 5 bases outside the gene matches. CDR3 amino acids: CASSERDRESYEQYF. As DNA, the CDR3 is TGCGCCAGCAGTGAGCGGGACAGGGAAAGCTACGAGCAGTACTTC.

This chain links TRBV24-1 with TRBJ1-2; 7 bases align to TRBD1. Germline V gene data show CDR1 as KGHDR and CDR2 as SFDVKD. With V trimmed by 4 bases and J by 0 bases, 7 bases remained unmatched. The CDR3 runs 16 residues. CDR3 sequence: CATSENRGLTNYGYTF. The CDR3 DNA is TGTGCCACCAGTGAAAACAGGGGATTGACTAACTATGGCTACACCTTC.

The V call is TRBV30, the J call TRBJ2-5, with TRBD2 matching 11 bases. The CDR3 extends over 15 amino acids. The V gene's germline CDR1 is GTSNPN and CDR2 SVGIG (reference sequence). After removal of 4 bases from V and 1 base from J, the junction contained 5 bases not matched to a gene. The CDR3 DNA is TGTGCCTGGACTACGGGACTAGCGGTCCAAGAGACCCAGTACTTC. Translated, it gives CAWTTGLAVQETQYF.

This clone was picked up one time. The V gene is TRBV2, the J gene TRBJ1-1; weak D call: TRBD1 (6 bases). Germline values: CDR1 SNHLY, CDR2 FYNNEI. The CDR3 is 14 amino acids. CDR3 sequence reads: CSKDQGPVNTEAFF. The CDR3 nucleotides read TGTTCCAAGGACCAGGGGCCAGTGAACACTGAAGCTTTCTTT.

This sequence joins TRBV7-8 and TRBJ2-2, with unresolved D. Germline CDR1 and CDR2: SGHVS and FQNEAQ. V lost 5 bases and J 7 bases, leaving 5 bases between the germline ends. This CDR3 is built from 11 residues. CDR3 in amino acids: CASSPRGELFF. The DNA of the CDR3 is TGTGCCAGCAGCCCTCGCGGGGAGCTGTTTTTT.

DNA for the CDR3: TGTGCCAGCAGTCGAGTGCAGGGGGCCTTCGGGGAGACCCAGTACTTC. Protein product: CASSRVQGAFGETQYF. This rearrangement joins TRBV6-6 to TRBJ2-5; 8 bases align to TRBD1. Germline loops: CDR1 MNHNY, CDR2 SVGAGI (reference sequence). The length of the CDR3 is 16 residues. V was pared by 5 bases and J by 5 bases, with 13 bases of the junction left unmatched.

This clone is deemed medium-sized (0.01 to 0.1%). The CDR3 protein is CASSLKGASTEAFF. Here the CDR3 DNA reads TGTGCCAGCAGCTTGAAGGGGGCAAGCACTGAAGCTTTCTTT. J is TRBJ1-1 and V is TRBV5-4; 7 nucleotides line up with TRBD1. The CDR3 is 14 amino acids. Looked up from germline, CDR1 is SGHNT and CDR2 is YYREEE (reference sequence). Germline trimming cut 1 base from V and 4 bases from J; bases unmatched to any gene: 4.